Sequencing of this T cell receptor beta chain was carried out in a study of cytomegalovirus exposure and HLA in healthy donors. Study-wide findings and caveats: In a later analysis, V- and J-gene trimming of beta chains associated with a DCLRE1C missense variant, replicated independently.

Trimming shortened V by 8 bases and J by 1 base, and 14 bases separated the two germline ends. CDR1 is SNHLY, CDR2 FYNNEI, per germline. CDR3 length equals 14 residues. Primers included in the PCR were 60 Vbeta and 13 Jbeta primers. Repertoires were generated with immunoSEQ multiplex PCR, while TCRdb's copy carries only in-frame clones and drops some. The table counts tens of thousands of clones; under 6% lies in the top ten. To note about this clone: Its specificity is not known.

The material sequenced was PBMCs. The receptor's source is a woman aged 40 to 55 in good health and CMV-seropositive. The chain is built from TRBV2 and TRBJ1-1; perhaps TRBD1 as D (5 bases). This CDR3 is CASPAGLKNTEAFF. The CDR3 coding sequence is TGTGCCAGCCCCGCGGGACTCAAGAACACTGAAGCTTTCTTT. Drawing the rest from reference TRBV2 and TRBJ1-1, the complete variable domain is EPEVTQTPSHQVTQMGQEVILRCVPISNHLYFYWYRQILGQKVEFLVSFYNNEISEKSEIFDDQFSVERPDGSNFTLKIRSTKLEDSAMYFCASPAGLKNTEAFFGQGTRLTVV.